This T cell receptor (beta chain) appears in the sequencing data of a study of cytomegalovirus exposure and HLA in healthy donors. Study-level findings and limits: The records held CMV serostatus as the only immune exposure information. Common viral pathogens seemed to be connected with several of the most significant clusters, according to a later analysis.

Use of 60 Vbeta and 13 Jbeta primers characterized the PCR. This table comes from immunoSEQ multiplex PCR, and its TCRdb copy is limited to in-frame clones, with some not included. The repertoire has more than 150,000 clones, over 80% of them found once; the top ten carry 1.6%. To note about this clone: Its target is unknown.

The material sequenced was PBMCs. The receptor was derived from a man aged 50 to 60 in good health and CMV-seronegative.

The CDR3 region is CASSQGGGNGYTF. CDR3 nucleotides: TGCGCCAGCAGCCAAGGGGGGGGTAATGGCTACACCTTC. V usage is TRBV4-3 and J usage is TRBJ1-2; TRBD1 is a possible D gene (5 bases). This CDR3 is 13 amino acids long. The V and J ends lost 1 base and 6 bases respectively, with 9 bases between them. Germline values: CDR1 LGHNA, CDR2 YSLEER.